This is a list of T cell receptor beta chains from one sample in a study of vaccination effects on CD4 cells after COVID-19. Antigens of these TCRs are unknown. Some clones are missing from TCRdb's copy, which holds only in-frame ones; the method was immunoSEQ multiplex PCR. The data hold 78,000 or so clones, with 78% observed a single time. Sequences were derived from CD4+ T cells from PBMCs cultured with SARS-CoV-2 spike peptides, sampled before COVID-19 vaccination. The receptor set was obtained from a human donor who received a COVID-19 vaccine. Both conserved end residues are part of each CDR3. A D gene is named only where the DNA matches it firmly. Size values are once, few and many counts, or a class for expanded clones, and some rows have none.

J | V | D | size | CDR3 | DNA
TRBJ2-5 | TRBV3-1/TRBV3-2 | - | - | CASSASEATQYF | TGTGCCAGCAGCGCTTCAGAGGCGACCCAGTACTTC
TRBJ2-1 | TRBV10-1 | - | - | CASSDSHEQFF | TGCGCCAGCAGTGACTCCCATGAGCAGTTCTTC
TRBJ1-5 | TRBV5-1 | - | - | CASSLVERHQPQHF | TGCGCCAGCAGCTTGGTAGAACGACACCAGCCCCAGCATTTT
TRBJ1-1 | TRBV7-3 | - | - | CASSPQAYTEAFF | TGTGCCAGCAGCCCCCAGGCTTACACTGAAGCTTTCTTT
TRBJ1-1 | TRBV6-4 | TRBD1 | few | CASSKDRMGTEAFF | TGTGCCAGCAGTAAGGACAGGATGGGGACTGAAGCTTTCTTT
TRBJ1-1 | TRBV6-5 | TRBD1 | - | CASKTGVGTEAFF | TGTGCCAGCAAGACAGGGGTAGGGACTGAAGCTTTCTTT
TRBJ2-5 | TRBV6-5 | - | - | CASRWTPGGTETQYF | TGTGCCAGCAGGTGGACTCCTGGAGGGACAGAGACCCAGTACTTC
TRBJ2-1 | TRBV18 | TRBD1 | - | CASSAGQASYNEQFF | TGTGCCAGCTCAGCGGGACAGGCCTCCTACAATGAGCAGTTCTTC
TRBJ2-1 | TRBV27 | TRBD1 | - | CASSPKDRGYNEQFF | TGTGCCAGCAGTCCCAAGGACAGGGGATACAATGAGCAGTTCTTC
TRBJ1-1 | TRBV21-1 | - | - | CASSKARMGTEAFF | TGTGCCAGCAGCAAAGCACGAATGGGGACTGAAGCTTTCTTT
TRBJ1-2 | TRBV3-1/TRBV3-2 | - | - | CASSFGTTITYGYTF | TGTGCCAGCAGTTTCGGGACTACCATTACCTATGGCTACACCTTC